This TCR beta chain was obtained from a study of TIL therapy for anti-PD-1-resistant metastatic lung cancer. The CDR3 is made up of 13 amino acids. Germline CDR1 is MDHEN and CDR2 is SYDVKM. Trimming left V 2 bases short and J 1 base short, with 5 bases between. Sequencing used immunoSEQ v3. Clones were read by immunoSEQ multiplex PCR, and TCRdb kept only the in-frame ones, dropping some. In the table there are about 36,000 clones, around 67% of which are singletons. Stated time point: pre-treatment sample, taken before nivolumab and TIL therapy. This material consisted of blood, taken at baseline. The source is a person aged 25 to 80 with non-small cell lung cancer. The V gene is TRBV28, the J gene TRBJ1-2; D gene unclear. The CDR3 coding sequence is TGTGCCAGCAGTTTAGGCAATAACTATGGCTACACCTTC. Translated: CASSLGNNYGYTF.